This T cell receptor beta chain was found in a study of cytomegalovirus exposure and HLA in healthy donors. Findings and caveats of the study: In a later analysis, HLA-C alleles had the fewest associated TCRs, DRB1 alleles the most. As a later analysis showed, a missense DCLRE1C variant was linked to trimming of TCR beta V- and J-genes. Researchers reported in a later analysis that common viral pathogens appeared linked to several top clusters.

Amplification used 60 Vbeta primers and 13 Jbeta primers. TCRdb's copy holds only in-frame clones and misses some; the assay was immunoSEQ multiplex PCR. The sample contains roughly 92,000 clones, 7.6% of which appear only once. This clone was observed a handful of times. Its antigen is undetermined. This CDR3 has 15 amino acids. V lost 5 bases to trimming and J lost 4 bases, with 15 bases between them. CDR1 LNHDA and CDR2 SQIVND come from the germline V gene (reference sequence). The chain couples TRBV19 to TRBJ1-5; maybe TRBD1 (5 bases). Sequencing was carried out using PBMCs. The source of this sequence is a man aged 45-65 years in good health and CMV-seronegative. In DNA, the CDR3 is TGTGCCAGTAGTCCCCAACGGGGGAGAAATCAGCCCCAGCATTTT. This gives the protein CASSPQRGRNQPQHF.